The 8 T cell receptor beta chains below were found in one sample sequenced in a study of cytomegalovirus exposure and HLA in healthy donors. The primer mix had 60 Vbeta and 13 Jbeta primers. Produced via immunoSEQ multiplex PCR; TCRdb's table is partial and in-frame only. The table has 130,000 or so clones, 60% to 85% seen once. Input material: PBMCs. The receptor source for this set is a woman in her thirties or forties in good health and CMV-seropositive.

The chain's CDR3 is CASSTGSANEQYF. For the CDR3, the DNA is TGCGCCAGCAGCACGGGGTCCGCCAACGAGCAGTACTTC. This chain connects TRBV5-1 to TRBJ2-7; D perhaps matches TRBD2 (5 bases). This CDR3 is 13 amino acids long. The V end was cut by 4 bases, the J end by 5 bases, with 13 bases between. The germline V gene encodes CDR1 SGHRS and CDR2 YFSETQ.

This clone was seen once. This sequence joins TRBV30 and TRBJ1-5; a possible D gene is TRBD1 (5 bases). The CDR3 is 14 amino acids. CDR1 and CDR2 (germline): GTSNPN, SVGIG (reference sequence). V lost 4 bases and J 4 bases, leaving 14 bases between the germline ends. CDR3 amino acids: CAWTQGFRNQPQHF. Written as DNA, the CDR3 is TGTGCCTGGACCCAGGGTTTTAGGAATCAGCCCCAGCATTTT.

V is TRBV28 and J is TRBJ1-3; D unresolved. Looked up from germline, CDR1 is MDHEN and CDR2 is SYDVKM. The CDR3 runs to 14 residues. Trimming left V 8 bases short and J 0 bases short, with 11 bases between. The CDR3 spells CASAGRGSGNTIYF. The CDR3 DNA sequence: TGTGCCAGCGCGGGCCGTGGCTCTGGAAACACCATATATTTT.

The chain combines TRBV5-8 with TRBJ1-6, with a weak D call TRBD1 (5 bases). Germline loops: CDR1 SGHTS, CDR2 YDEGEE. This CDR3 has 14 residues. V dropped 3 bases and J dropped 7 bases, with 11 bases sitting between them. DNA for the CDR3: TGTGCCAGCAGCTCGACAGTCCCAAATTCACCCCTCCACTTT. It yields the protein CASSSTVPNSPLHF. Full variable domain (remainder filled in from reference TRBV5-8 and TRBJ1-6): EAGVTQSPTHLIKTRGQQATLRCSPISGHTSVYWYQQALGLGLQFLLWYDEGEERNRGNFPPRFSGRQFPNYSSELNVNALELEDSALYLCASSSTVPNSPLHFGNGTRLTVT.

This clone was detected only a few times. The CDR3 spells CAISGGEGEKLFF. CDR3 coding DNA: TGTGCCATCAGCGGAGGGGAGGGTGAAAAACTGTTTTTT. This chain joins TRBV10-3 and TRBJ1-4; the D gene is possibly TRBD1 (5 bases). Per the germline V gene, CDR1 is ENHRY and CDR2 is SYGVKD. Between the trimmed V and J ends, which lost 6 bases and 7 bases, there was a span of 12 bases. The CDR3 consists of 13 residues.

This chain links TRBV30 with TRBJ2-1; no firm D call. V lost 5 bases to trimming and J lost 7 bases, with 12 bases between them. Per germline, CDR1 GTSNPN and CDR2 SVGIG (reference sequence). The CDR3 has 12 amino acids. The CDR3 DNA sequence: TGTGCCTGGGTGCCAGTGGCTAATGAGCAGTTCTTC. Its translation is CAWVPVANEQFF.

This clone was recorded a few times. The chain couples TRBV4-3 to TRBJ2-1, with D hard to call. The length of the CDR3 is 17 residues. The germline CDR1 and CDR2 sequences are LGHNA and YSLEER. V lost 0 bases and J 3 bases, leaving 15 bases between the germline ends. The CDR3 coding sequence is TGCGCCAGCAGCCAAGATCGGAGTTTTGAATACTACAATGAGCAGTTCTTC. It specifies CASSQDRSFEYYNEQFF.

There are a few counts of this clone. This sequence joins TRBV6-5 and TRBJ1-2; the D is unclear. CDR1 and CDR2 (germline): MNHEY, SVGAGI. The CDR3 consists of 15 residues. Between the trimmed V and J ends, which lost 0 bases and 2 bases, there was a span of 10 bases. The CDR3 DNA reads as TGTGCCAGCAGTTACTCGAGGGCGGGAAACTATGGCTACACCTTC. Its translation: CASSYSRAGNYGYTF.